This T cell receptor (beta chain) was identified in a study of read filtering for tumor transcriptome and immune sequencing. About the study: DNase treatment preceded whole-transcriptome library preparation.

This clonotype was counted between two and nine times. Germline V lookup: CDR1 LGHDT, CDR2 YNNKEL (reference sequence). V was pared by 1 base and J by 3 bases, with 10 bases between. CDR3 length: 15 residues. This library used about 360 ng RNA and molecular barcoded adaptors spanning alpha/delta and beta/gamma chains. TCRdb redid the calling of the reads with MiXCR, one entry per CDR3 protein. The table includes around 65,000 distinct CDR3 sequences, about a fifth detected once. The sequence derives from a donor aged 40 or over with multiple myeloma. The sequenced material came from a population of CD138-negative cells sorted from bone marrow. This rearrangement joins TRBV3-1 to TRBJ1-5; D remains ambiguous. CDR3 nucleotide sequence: TGTGCCAGCAGCCAAGCTTCAGACCACAATCAGCCCCAGCATTTT. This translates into CASSQASDHNQPQHF.